The 20 T cell receptor beta chains presented below share a single source sample, sequenced in a study of blood T cell repertoires in COVID-19. The assay was immunoSEQ multiplex PCR, and TCRdb's table has in-frame clones only and misses some. The table includes 130,000 to 150,000 clones, just under 90% detected once. What was sequenced was peripheral blood. These receptors came from a woman between 40 and 55 years old with acute or convalescent COVID-19.

In this sample, this clone turned up a few times. This chain connects TRBV25-1 to TRBJ2-1; 9 bases line up with TRBD1. The CDR3 contains 15 residues. In germline, CDR1 is MGHDK, CDR2 SYGVNS. V trimming: 2 bases; J trimming: 4 bases; junction bases outside the gene matches: 3. CDR3 bases: TGTGCCAGCAGTGAAGTCGGGACAGGGTACAATGAGCAGTTCTTC. Protein product: CASSEVGTGYNEQFF.

V is TRBV27 and J is TRBJ1-5; D unresolved. Between the trimmed V and J ends, which lost 6 bases and 2 bases, there was a span of 14 bases. Germline lookup yields CDR1 MNHEY and CDR2 SMNVEV (reference sequence). This CDR3 is built from 15 residues. The CDR3 region has the DNA TGTGCCAGCAGACGACGAGAGGCCGGCAATCAGCCCCAGCATTTT. Translated, it gives CASRRREAGNQPQHF.

The rearrangement uses TRBV2 and TRBJ1-6; D not certain. Germline V CDR1 and CDR2: SNHLY, FYNNEI. The CDR3 loop spans 15 amino acids. The germline V and J ends were trimmed by 4 bases and 0 bases, with 7 bases remaining between them. The CDR3 loop reads CASSAGSSYNSPLHF. The DNA of the CDR3 is TGTGCCAGCAGTGCGGGGAGCTCCTATAATTCACCCCTCCACTTT.

The chain joins TRBV10-3 to TRBJ2-7; a possible D gene is TRBD1 (6 bases). The V gene lost 3 bases and the J gene lost 3 bases, with 18 bases spanning the gap. Germline lookup yields CDR1 ENHRY and CDR2 SYGVKD. The length of the CDR3 is 16 residues. DNA of the CDR3: TGTGCCATCAGTGACCACGGGACATCACCCAGCTACGAGCAGTACTTC. Protein: CAISDHGTSPSYEQYF.

V gene TRBV5-6 combines with J gene TRBJ2-5; TRBD2 aligns across 8 bases. The junction had 12 bases not matched to a gene; V was cut back by 0 bases and J by 2 bases. This CDR3 region has 18 residues. CDR1 and CDR2 (germline): SGHDT, YYEEEE. The CDR3 spells CASSLGLAYENPQETQYF. As DNA, the CDR3 is TGTGCCAGCAGCTTGGGACTAGCGTACGAAAACCCTCAAGAGACCCAGTACTTC. The full variable domain, with the rest looked up from reference TRBV5-6 and TRBJ2-5, is DAGVTQSPTHLIKTRGQQVTLRCSPKSGHDTVSWYQQALGQGPQFIFQYYEEEERQRGNFPDRFSGHQFPNYSSELNVNALLLGDSALYLCASSLGLAYENPQETQYFGPGTRLLVL.

This clone is a singleton in its sample. The chain couples TRBV2 to TRBJ1-6; 8 nucleotides match TRBD1. The CDR3 covers 16 residues. Germline-derived CDR1 and CDR2 are SNHLY and FYNNEI. With V trimmed by 6 bases and J by 6 bases, 10 bases remained unmatched. The CDR3 DNA is TGTGCCAGCAGCGATTTTACAGGGGGTAGTAATTCACCCCTCCACTTT. Residues: CASSDFTGGSNSPLHF.

The rearrangement links TRBV18 to TRBJ1-4; weak D call: TRBD1 (5 bases). Germline CDR1 KGHSH, CDR2 LQKENI. V shed 1 base and J shed 4 bases, with 7 bases lying between them. The CDR3 spans 14 residues. The CDR3 here is CASSPQGLNEKLFF. The CDR3 coding sequence is TGTGCCAGCTCACCACAGGGGCTTAATGAAAAACTGTTTTTT. The full variable domain, completed using reference TRBV18 and TRBJ1-4, is NAGVMQNPRHLVRRRGQEARLRCSPMKGHSHVYWYRQLPEEGLKFMVYLQKENIIDESGMPKERFSAEFPKEGPSILRIQQVVRGDSAAYFCASSPQGLNEKLFFGSGTQLSVL.

The V and J genes are TRBV28 and TRBJ1-5; no firm D call. Per the germline V gene, CDR1 is MDHEN and CDR2 is SYDVKM. The CDR3 length is 14 residues. Between the trimmed V and J ends, which lost 5 bases and 0 bases, there was a span of 8 bases. The CDR3 DNA is TGTGCCAGCAGTCGGTCCGGTAGCAATCAGCCCCAGCATTTT. Its protein is CASSRSGSNQPQHF. Full variable domain (outside the CDR3, taken from reference TRBV28 and TRBJ1-5): DVKVTQSSRYLVKRTGEKVFLECVQDMDHENMFWYRQDPGLGLRLIYFSYDVKMKEKGDIPEGYSVSREKKERFSLILESASTNQTSMYLCASSRSGSNQPQHFGDGTRLSIL.

The V and J genes are TRBV4-1 and TRBJ2-1; 10 bases are shared with TRBD2. The germline CDR1 and CDR2 sequences are MGHRA and YSYEKL. CDR3 length equals 14 residues. With 1 base clipped from V and 9 bases from J, the junction kept 3 bases outside the gene matches. The CDR3 loop reads CASSQALAGVEQFF. The CDR3 bases are TGCGCCAGCAGCCAAGCTCTAGCGGGAGTTGAGCAGTTCTTC.

The V call is TRBV5-4, the J call TRBJ1-4; D is undetermined. The CDR3 runs 14 residues. The V and J ends lost 0 bases and 8 bases respectively, with 11 bases between them. Germline CDR1 is SGHNT and CDR2 is YYREEE (reference sequence). CDR3: CASSLDLGREKLFF. The CDR3 coding sequence is TGTGCCAGCAGCTTGGATCTGGGGAGGGAAAAACTGTTTTTT.

This chain connects TRBV7-9 to TRBJ1-4, with a possible D match to TRBD1 (5 bases). Germline CDR1 reads SEHNR; CDR2 reads FQNEAQ (reference sequence). This CDR3 is 15 amino acids long. V was cut by 1 base and J by 5 bases, with 11 bases left in between. This CDR3 is CASSLEARVNEKLFF. The CDR3 DNA reads as TGTGCCAGCAGCTTAGAAGCCAGGGTGAATGAAAAACTGTTTTTT.

V and J are TRBV5-1 and TRBJ1-6; 8 positions agree with TRBD1. Germline-derived CDR1 and CDR2 are SGHRS and YFSETQ. The CDR3 sequence is 18 residues long. J gave up 9 bases and V 0 bases, and 14 bases lay outside the gene matches. Here the CDR3 reads CASSLAPGQESWGSPLHF. In nucleotides, the CDR3 is TGCGCCAGCAGCTTGGCTCCGGGACAGGAGTCCTGGGGTTCACCCCTCCACTTT.

The chain combines TRBV6-2 or TRBV6-3 with TRBJ1-2, with 7 bases aligning to TRBD1. The V gene's germline CDR1 is MNHEY and CDR2 SVGEGT. With V trimmed by 2 bases and J by 10 bases, 25 bases remained unmatched. CDR3 size: 19 residues. Here the CDR3 DNA reads TGTGCCAGCAGTTACCCCACTGAGGGGGCGGGTTCCTTCTCCGTTGTCTACACCTTC. Its translation is CASSYPTEGAGSFSVVYTF.

This sequence joins TRBV10-3 and TRBJ2-2; perhaps TRBD2 as D (6 bases). Germline assignment: CDR1 ENHRY and CDR2 SYGVKD. V shed 4 bases and J shed 4 bases, with 16 bases lying between them. The length of the CDR3 is 16 residues. CDR3 amino acids: CAISGAPGLSTGELFF. In DNA, the CDR3 is TGTGCCATCAGTGGGGCACCGGGACTCAGCACCGGGGAGCTGTTTTTT.

V gene TRBV7-2 combines with J gene TRBJ1-2, with a weak D call TRBD1 (6 bases). The CDR3 is 16 amino acids. Germline V gives CDR1 SGHTA, CDR2 FQGNSA. V lost 5 bases, J lost 6 bases, and 22 bases lay in between. CDR3 in amino acids: CASSPRQVSPPHGYTF. The CDR3 coding sequence is TGTGCCAGCAGCCCCAGACAGGTATCACCTCCTCATGGCTACACCTTC.

This clone was counted ten times or more. J is TRBJ2-7 and V is TRBV10-3; 12 bases line up with TRBD2. CDR1 and CDR2 from the germline V gene are ENHRY and SYGVKD. This CDR3 spans 19 amino acids. V dropped 4 bases and J dropped 1; count of bases not matched to a gene: 14. Here the CDR3 reads CAISAPTSGGWSRSYEQYF. The CDR3 nucleotides are TGTGCCATCAGTGCCCCGACTAGCGGGGGATGGTCTAGGTCCTACGAGCAGTACTTC.

The chain couples TRBV9 to TRBJ2-2; 8 nucleotides align to TRBD1. The CDR3 is 16 residues long. V trimming: 3 bases; J trimming: 0 bases; junction bases outside the gene matches: 4. The germline V gene encodes CDR1 SGDLS and CDR2 YYNGEE. CDR3: CASSDGQGPNTGELFF. Here the CDR3 DNA reads TGTGCCAGCAGCGACGGACAGGGCCCGAACACCGGGGAGCTGTTTTTT.

This rearrangement joins TRBV9 to TRBJ2-3; a weak D match, TRBD2 (5 bases). This CDR3 is built from 16 residues. V lost 3 bases to trimming and J lost 4 bases, with 18 bases between them. The V gene's germline CDR1 is SGDLS and CDR2 YYNGEE. The DNA for the CDR3 is TGTGCCAGCAGCGACCTCACCGGAGGTAGCGCAGATACGCAGTATTTT. It encodes CASSDLTGGSADTQYF.

The V and J genes are TRBV7-9 and TRBJ1-4; 11 nucleotides agree with TRBD1. Losses at the gene ends were 6 bases for V and 8 bases for J; bases not matched to a gene: 8. The CDR3 extends over 15 amino acids. CDR1 and CDR2 from the germline V gene are SEHNR and FQNEAQ (reference sequence). For the CDR3, the DNA is TGTGCCAGCAGTTCCCCCGGGACAGGGGGGGAAAAACTGTTTTTT. Translation gives CASSSPGTGGEKLFF.

The V gene is TRBV18, the J gene TRBJ2-5; no clear D. CDR1 and CDR2 from the germline V gene are KGHSH and LQKENI. The CDR3 is made up of 13 amino acids. Trimming cost V 5 bases and J 0 bases, with 7 bases left between them. The CDR3: CASSAAYQETQYF. In DNA form, the CDR3 reads TGTGCCAGCTCAGCAGCGTACCAAGAGACCCAGTACTTC. Supplemented by reference TRBV18 and TRBJ2-5, the full variable domain reads NAGVMQNPRHLVRRRGQEARLRCSPMKGHSHVYWYRQLPEEGLKFMVYLQKENIIDESGMPKERFSAEFPKEGPSILRIQQVVRGDSAAYFCASSAAYQETQYFGPGTRLLVL.